These 31 T cell receptor beta chains came from one sample sequenced in a study of blood T cell repertoires in COVID-19. Only in-frame clones appear in the TCRdb table, and some are missing; sequencing was by immunoSEQ multiplex PCR. The profile covers roughly 190,000 clones, with 65% to 85% appearing a single time and less than 3.5% taken by the ten largest. Sequencing input: PBMCs or T cells enriched from blood (not recorded which). The receptors shown here come from a woman aged 25 to 39 who had been exposed to COVID-19.

V is TRBV7-9 and J is TRBJ2-2, with TRBD1 matching 8 bases. Germline lookup yields CDR1 SEHNR and CDR2 FQNEAQ (reference sequence). V was clipped by 3 bases and J by 0 bases; unmatched bases: 0. The CDR3 is 15 amino acids. The CDR3 nucleotides read TGTGCCAGCAGCTTGGACAGGGCGAACACCGGGGAGCTGTTTTTT. Translation: CASSLDRANTGELFF. The full variable domain, in which reference TRBV7-9 and TRBJ2-2 provide the parts outside the CDR3, is DTGVSQNPRHKITKRGQNVTFRCDPISEHNRLYWYRQTLGQGPEFLTYFQNEAQLEKSRLLSDRFSAERPKGSFSTLEIQRTEQGDSAMYLCASSLDRANTGELFFGEGSRLTVL.

Comments on this clone: The junction differs from germline at one of its ends, possibly a read error. The genes are TRBV4-3 and TRBJ2-7, with D perhaps matching TRBD1 (5 bases). The CDR3 loop spans 15 amino acids. Germline values: CDR1 LGHNA, CDR2 YSLEER. The CDR3 bases are TGCGCCAGCAGCCAAGATAGGGGCAGCTCCAACGAGCAGTACTTC. Translation gives CASSQDRGSSNEQYF.

The CDR3 sequence is CASSFRGQPQHF. The DNA for the CDR3 is TGTGCCAGCAGTTTTAGGGGTCAGCCCCAGCATTTT. The chain joins TRBV12-3 or TRBV12-4 to TRBJ1-5; D perhaps matches TRBD1 (5 bases). V was cut by 3 bases and J by 6 bases, with 6 bases left in between. CDR3 length: 12 residues.

The rearrangement joins TRBV5-1 to TRBJ1-2; 7 bases are shared with TRBD1. The germline gives CDR1 SGHRS, CDR2 YFSETQ. J gave up 0 bases and V 4 bases, and 9 bases lay outside the gene matches. The length of the CDR3 is 16 residues. The CDR3 protein is CASSPTGDGTNYGYTF. The CDR3 DNA follows: TGCGCCAGCAGCCCCACAGGGGACGGGACTAACTATGGCTACACCTTC.

This chain connects TRBV11-2 to TRBJ2-3; tentative D call: TRBD1 (5 bases). Germline V CDR1 and CDR2: SGHAT, FQNNGV. V dropped 0 bases and J dropped 7 bases, with 8 bases sitting between them. The CDR3 loop spans 13 amino acids. The CDR3 nucleotides are TGTGCCAGCAGCTTAGATGGGGCCTATACGCAGTATTTT. It specifies CASSLDGAYTQYF.

This CDR3 is CASSFDPGGNEKLFF. CDR3 DNA sequence: TGTGCCAGCAGCTTTGACCCTGGGGGGAATGAAAAACTGTTTTTT. This chain joins TRBV5-4 and TRBJ1-4; D perhaps matches TRBD1 (5 bases). CDR3 length equals 15 residues. Trimming removed 2 bases from V and 5 bases from J, with 13 bases in between. Germline V gene data show CDR1 as SGHNT and CDR2 as YYREEE (reference sequence).

The rearrangement links TRBV3-1 (or the pseudogene TRBV3-2) to TRBJ2-7; 9 bases align to TRBD1. The junction had 9 bases not matched to a gene; V was cut back by 4 bases and J by 5 bases. Germline V gene data show CDR1 as LGHDT and CDR2 as YNNKEL (reference sequence). This CDR3 region has 15 residues. The CDR3 region has the DNA TGTGCCAGCAGCCCCCGTGGCGGACAGGGGAACGAGCAGTACTTC. Its protein product is CASSPRGGQGNEQYF.

V is TRBV18 and J is TRBJ1-5, with 9 bases lining up with TRBD1. CDR1 KGHSH and CDR2 LQKENI come from the germline V gene. V lost 8 bases to trimming and J lost 7 bases; unmatched junction nucleotides: 6. CDR3 length: 13 amino acids. In DNA form, the CDR3 reads TGTGCCAGCAAGGACAGGGGTGGACAGCCCCAGCATTTT. Residues: CASKDRGGQPQHF.

The chain links TRBV5-4 to TRBJ1-2; D is ambiguous. This CDR3 has 16 residues. Trimming removed 4 bases from V and 2 bases from J, with 18 bases in between. Germline loops: CDR1 SGHNT, CDR2 YYREEE (reference sequence). The CDR3 nucleotides are TGTGCCAGCAGCCCTACGCCAAGTTGGGCGAACTATGGCTACACCTTC. It codes for CASSPTPSWANYGYTF.

This clone has a single count. Compared with germline, one end of the junction differs, possibly owing to a read error. Other DNA sequences in this sample translate to the same CDR3. The chain employs TRBV19 and TRBJ2-2; 10 nucleotides line up with TRBD1. The CDR3 spans 13 residues. Germline V gene sequence: CDR1 LNHDA, CDR2 SQIVND (reference sequence). The CDR3 sequence is CATLTGGPGELFF. As DNA, the CDR3 is TGTGCCACCCTGACAGGGGGCCCCGGAGAGCTGTTTTTT.

The V call is TRBV3-1 (or the pseudogene TRBV3-2), the J call TRBJ2-5; D is perhaps TRBD2 (7 bases). Per germline, CDR1 LGHDT and CDR2 YNNKEL (reference sequence). This CDR3 spans 16 amino acids. Trimming removed 2 bases from V and 4 bases from J, with 17 bases in between. This CDR3 reads CASSQRGGAVGETQYF. CDR3 DNA: TGTGCCAGCAGCCAAAGGGGGGGCGCGGTTGGAGAGACCCAGTACTTC.

The chain has TRBV29-1 and TRBJ2-5, with 7 nucleotides matching TRBD2. The trim removed 4 bases at V and 1 base at J, leaving 9 bases unmatched. The CDR3 is 15 amino acids. Germline assignment: CDR1 SQVTM and CDR2 ANQGSEA. The DNA of the CDR3 is TGCAGCGTTGTATTTGCGGGGGACCTCCAAGAGACCCAGTACTTC. Protein sequence: CSVVFAGDLQETQYF.

The gene calls are TRBV19 and TRBJ2-5, with D unclear. The CDR3 is made up of 13 amino acids. The V end was cut by 0 bases, the J end by 5 bases, with 7 bases between. Per the germline V gene, CDR1 is LNHDA and CDR2 is SQIVND (reference sequence). Written as DNA, the CDR3 is TGTGCCAGTAGTATAGATAAGGAGGAGACCCAGTACTTC. Translated: CASSIDKEETQYF.

The chain links TRBV5-1 to TRBJ2-5; D is perhaps TRBD1 (5 bases). The V end was cut by 2 bases, the J end by 3 bases, with 11 bases between. The CDR3 is 14 amino acids. CDR1 and CDR2 (germline): SGHRS, YFSETQ. The DNA of the CDR3 is TGCGCCAGCAGCTTATACATACAGGAAGAGACCCAGTACTTC. Residues: CASSLYIQEETQYF.

This chain connects TRBV10-3 to TRBJ1-1; no clear D. The V end was cut by 6 bases, the J end by 5 bases, with 10 bases between. The CDR3 loop spans 12 amino acids. CDR1 and CDR2 (germline): ENHRY, SYGVKD. The CDR3 bases are TGTGCCATCAGCGGCGGCGGTACTGAAGCTTTCTTT. As protein: CAISGGGTEAFF.

V is TRBV21-1 and J is TRBJ1-6; the tabulated D call, TRBD1, remains unverified against the DNA. TRBV21-1 is reported as a pseudogene. The CDR3 covers 21 residues. The CDR3 DNA reads as TGTGCCAGCAGCACCGAGTCCGGGGACAGCTATATTCTCTCCTATAATTCACCCCTCCACTTT. Protein product: CASSTESGDSYILSYNSPLHF.

This chain connects TRBV19 to TRBJ1-5; 8 positions agree with TRBD1. The junction had 9 bases not matched to a gene; V was cut back by 3 bases and J by 2 bases. The germline V gene encodes CDR1 LNHDA and CDR2 SQIVND (reference sequence). The CDR3 runs to 17 residues. This chain's CDR3 is CASSISGGELGNQPQHF. CDR3 DNA: TGTGCCAGTAGTATCTCAGGGGGCGAATTGGGCAATCAGCCCCAGCATTTT. The full variable domain, its missing parts supplied by reference TRBV19 and TRBJ1-5, is DGGITQSPKYLFRKEGQNVTLSCEQNLNHDAMYWYRQDPGQGLRLIYYSQIVNDFQKGDIAEGYSVSREKKESFPLTVTSAQKNPTAFYLCASSISGGELGNQPQHFGDGTRLSIL.

V gene TRBV6-5 combines with J gene TRBJ2-3, with 8 bases identical to TRBD1. The CDR3 runs to 14 residues. Germline V lookup: CDR1 MNHEY, CDR2 SVGAGI. With 6 bases clipped from V and 5 bases from J, the junction kept 7 bases outside the gene matches. The CDR3 loop is CASSQGARGDTQYF. The CDR3 bases are TGTGCCAGCAGCCAGGGGGCTCGGGGAGATACGCAGTATTTT.

The rearrangement links TRBV7-2 to TRBJ2-3, with D possibly TRBD2 on 7 matching bases. The germline V and J ends were trimmed by 1 base and 4 bases, with 18 bases remaining between them. Germline V gives CDR1 SGHTA, CDR2 FQGNSA. CDR3 length: 17 amino acids. CDR3 residues: CASSLEGGGAPPDTQYF. CDR3 nucleotide sequence: TGTGCCAGCAGCTTAGAGGGCGGGGGCGCTCCCCCAGATACGCAGTATTTT.

The V and J genes are TRBV5-1 and TRBJ1-3; D uncertain. Trimming removed 4 bases at V and 0 bases at J, with 8 bases between. This CDR3 has 14 amino acids. Germline-derived CDR1 and CDR2 are SGHRS and YFSETQ. The CDR3 spells CASSLGDSGNTIYF. As DNA, the CDR3 is TGCGCCAGCAGCCTGGGCGACTCTGGAAACACCATATATTTT. Filled out from reference TRBV5-1 and TRBJ1-3, the complete variable domain reads KAGVTQTPRYLIKTRGQQVTLSCSPISGHRSVSWYQQTPGQGLQFLFEYFSETQRNKGNFPGRFSGRQFSNSRSEMNVSTLELGDSALYLCASSLGDSGNTIYFGEGSWLTVV.

CDR3 in amino acids: CASSSTLFPSSYNEQFF. CDR3 nucleotide sequence: TGTGCCAGCAGCTCGACATTATTCCCGAGCTCCTACAATGAGCAGTTCTTC. The chain couples TRBV7-9 to TRBJ2-1; D uncertain. Trimming cost V 4 bases and J 0 bases, with 16 bases left between them. Germline V gene lookup returns CDR1 SEHNR and CDR2 FQNEAQ (reference sequence). The CDR3 extends over 17 amino acids. Full variable domain (rest looked up from reference TRBV7-9 and TRBJ2-1): DTGVSQNPRHKITKRGQNVTFRCDPISEHNRLYWYRQTLGQGPEFLTYFQNEAQLEKSRLLSDRFSAERPKGSFSTLEIQRTEQGDSAMYLCASSSTLFPSSYNEQFFGPGTRLTVL.

This chain connects TRBV19 to TRBJ1-6, with D uncertain. The CDR3 is 13 amino acids. V lost 5 bases and J 8 bases, leaving 10 bases between the germline ends. In germline, CDR1 is LNHDA, CDR2 SQIVND (reference sequence). The CDR3 coding sequence is TGTGCCAGTAGTCTCAGAGGAGATTCACCCCTCCACTTT. This encodes CASSLRGDSPLHF.

The V and J genes are TRBV5-4 and TRBJ2-7; D uncertain. The CDR3 length is 12 residues. Germline lookup yields CDR1 SGHNT and CDR2 YYREEE (reference sequence). V was shortened by 4 bases and J by 2 bases, with 7 bases between the two germline ends. The CDR3: CASSLSTYEQYF. CDR3 DNA: TGTGCCAGCAGCCTATCTACCTACGAGCAGTACTTC.

The chain uses TRBV7-2 and TRBJ2-1; 10 bases fit TRBD2. Germline CDR1 and CDR2: SGHTA and FQGNSA. The CDR3 runs to 14 residues. With 3 bases clipped from V and 8 bases from J, the junction kept 4 bases outside the gene matches. The CDR3 is CASSFSGGADEQFF. The CDR3 DNA reads TGTGCCAGCAGCTTCAGCGGGGGGGCCGATGAGCAGTTCTTC.

V is TRBV2 and J is TRBJ2-1, with D perhaps matching TRBD2 (6 bases). Germline values: CDR1 SNHLY, CDR2 FYNNEI. Deletions cut 6 bases from V and 8 bases from J, with 11 bases between. CDR3 length equals 12 residues. The CDR3 is CASSPLAHEQFF. CDR3 nucleotides: TGTGCCAGCAGCCCTCTAGCGCATGAGCAGTTCTTC. Using reference TRBV2 and TRBJ2-1 for the parts outside the CDR3, the full variable domain is EPEVTQTPSHQVTQMGQEVILRCVPISNHLYFYWYRQILGQKVEFLVSFYNNEISEKSEIFDDQFSVERPDGSNFTLKIRSTKLEDSAMYFCASSPLAHEQFFGPGTRLTVL.

The CDR3 is CAILSSTAEAFF. In DNA, the CDR3 is TGTGCCATTCTGTCCTCAACTGCTGAAGCTTTCTTT. The V gene is TRBV10-3, the J gene TRBJ1-1; D is ambiguous. CDR1 ENHRY and CDR2 SYGVKD come from the germline V gene. Trimming pared 9 bases from V and 6 bases from J, leaving 14 bases between. The CDR3 extends over 12 amino acids.

The V gene is TRBV30, the J gene TRBJ2-6; TRBD1 is a possible D gene (5 bases). Germline CDR1 reads GTSNPN; CDR2 reads SVGIG (reference sequence). This CDR3 has 13 residues. V was shortened by 8 bases and J by 1 base, with 9 bases between the two germline ends. CDR3 protein: CAQGESGANVLTF. The CDR3 bases are TGTGCCCAAGGGGAATCTGGGGCCAACGTCCTGACTTTC.

The chain uses TRBV4-1 and TRBJ2-1; D call uncertain. Germline lookup yields CDR1 MGHRA and CDR2 YSYEKL. Trimming removed 1 base at V and 3 bases at J, with 7 bases between. The CDR3 totals 14 residues. CDR3 nucleotide sequence: TGCGCCAGCAGCCAAGGGAGCGACTACAATGAGCAGTTCTTC. It codes for CASSQGSDYNEQFF.

The chain recombines TRBV11-2 with TRBJ1-1; D is unresolved. Germline lookup yields CDR1 SGHAT and CDR2 FQNNGV. V lost 0 bases, J lost 5 bases, and 16 bases lay in between. This CDR3 spans 16 amino acids. The CDR3 region has the DNA TGTGCCAGCAGCTTAGATAGTTCCGCCCGGAGGACTGAAGCTTTCTTT. This encodes CASSLDSSARRTEAFF.

This chain links TRBV15 with TRBJ1-2; TRBD1 agrees at 7 bases. The CDR3 totals 14 residues. Germline trimming cut 3 bases from V and 5 bases from J; bases unmatched to any gene: 6. Germline CDR1 is LNHNV and CDR2 is YYDKDF (reference sequence). The CDR3 DNA sequence: TGTGCCACCAGCAGGGCTGGACAGGCTTATGGCTACACCTTC. Encoded protein: CATSRAGQAYGYTF. Combining the CDR3 with reference TRBV15 and TRBJ1-2 gives the whole variable domain DAMVIQNPRYQVTQFGKPVTLSCSQTLNHNVMYWYQQKSSQAPKLLFHYYDKDFNNEADTPDNFQSRRPNTSFCFLDIRSPGLGDTAMYLCATSRAGQAYGYTFGSGTRLTVV.

The chain uses TRBV21-1 and TRBJ2-7; whether TRBD1, the table's D call, matches the DNA was not checked. TRBV21-1 counts as a pseudogene. CDR3 size: 16 residues. In nucleotides, the CDR3 is TGTGCCAGCAGCAATTCCAGTTGTCATATTTCCTACGAGCAGTACTTC. This translates into CASSNSSCHISYEQYF.